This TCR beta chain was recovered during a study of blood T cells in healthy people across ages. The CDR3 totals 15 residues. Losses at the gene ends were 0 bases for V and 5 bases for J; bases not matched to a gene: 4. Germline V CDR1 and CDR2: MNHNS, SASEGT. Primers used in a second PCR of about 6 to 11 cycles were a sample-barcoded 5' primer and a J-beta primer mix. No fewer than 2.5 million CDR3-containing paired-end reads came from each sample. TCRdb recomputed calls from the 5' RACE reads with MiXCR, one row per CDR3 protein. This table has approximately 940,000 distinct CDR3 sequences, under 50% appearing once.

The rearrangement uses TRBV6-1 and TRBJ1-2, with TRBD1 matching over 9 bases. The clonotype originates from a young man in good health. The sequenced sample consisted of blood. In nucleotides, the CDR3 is TGTGCCAGCAGTGAAGCTTTCGGGACAGGGTATGGCTACACCTTC. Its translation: CASSEAFGTGYGYTF.